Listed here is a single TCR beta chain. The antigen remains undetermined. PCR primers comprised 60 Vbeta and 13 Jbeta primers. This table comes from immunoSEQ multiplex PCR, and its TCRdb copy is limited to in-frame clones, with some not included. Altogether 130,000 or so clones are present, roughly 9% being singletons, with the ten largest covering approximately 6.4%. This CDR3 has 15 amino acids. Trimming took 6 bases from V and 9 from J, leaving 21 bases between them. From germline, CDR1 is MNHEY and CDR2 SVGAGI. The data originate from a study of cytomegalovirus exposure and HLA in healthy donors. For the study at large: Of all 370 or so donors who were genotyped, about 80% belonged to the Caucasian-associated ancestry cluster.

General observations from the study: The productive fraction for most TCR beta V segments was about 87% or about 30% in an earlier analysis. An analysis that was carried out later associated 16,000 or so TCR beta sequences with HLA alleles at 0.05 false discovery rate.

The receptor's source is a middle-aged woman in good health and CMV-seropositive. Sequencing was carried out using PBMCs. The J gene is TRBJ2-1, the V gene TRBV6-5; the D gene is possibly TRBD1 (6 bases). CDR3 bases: TGTGCCAGCAGACCCAGGGGAGTATTAACAACTGAGCAGTTCTTC. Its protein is CASRPRGVLTTEQFF.